This T cell receptor (beta chain) derives from a study of breast tumors, draining lymph nodes, adjacent tissues. Study outcomes and limitations: Luminal-like breast cancer showed significantly higher tumor–nontumor repertoire similarity than basal-like. That most tumor T cells come from lymph nodes remained unproven. Compared with lymph nodes, tumors were less diverse; compared with nontumor tissue, more. Most tumor T cells seemingly derive from lymph node, then expand in tumor.

Germline CDR1 GTSNPN, CDR2 SVGIG (reference sequence). The CDR3 runs 13 residues. The trim removed 7 bases at V and 8 bases at J, leaving 7 bases unmatched. TCRdb analysed the multiplex PCR reads with MiXCR anew, one entry per CDR3 protein. The sample records more than 30,000 distinct CDR3 sequences, about 60% being singletons. This clonotype was detected ten times or more. Its antigen is not identified. V is TRBV30 and J is TRBJ2-1, with 11 nucleotides matching TRBD2. The sequenced sample was breast tumor tissue. The sequence was collected from a female donor with breast cancer. Some clones in this sample may be carry-over from other donors' samples. CDR3 in amino acids: CASTSGSRYEQFF. CDR3 nucleotide sequence: TGTGCCTCTACTAGCGGGAGTCGATATGAGCAGTTCTTC.